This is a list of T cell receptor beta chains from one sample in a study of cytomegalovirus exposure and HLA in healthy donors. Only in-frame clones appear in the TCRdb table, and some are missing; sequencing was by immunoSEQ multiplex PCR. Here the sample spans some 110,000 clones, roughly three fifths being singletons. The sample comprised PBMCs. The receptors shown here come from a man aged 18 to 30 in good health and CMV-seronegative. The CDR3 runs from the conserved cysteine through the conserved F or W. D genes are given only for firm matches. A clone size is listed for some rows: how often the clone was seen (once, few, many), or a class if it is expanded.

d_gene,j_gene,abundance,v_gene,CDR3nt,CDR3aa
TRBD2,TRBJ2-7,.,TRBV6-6,TGTGCCACCAATCGGGGGGGTTTATCCTACGAGCAGTACTTC,CATNRGGLSYEQYF
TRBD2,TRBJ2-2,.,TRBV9,TGTGCCAGCAGCCTCAGCGGGGGTGTGGACACCGGGGAGCTGTTTTTT,CASSLSGGVDTGELFF
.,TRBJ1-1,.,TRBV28,TGTGCCAGCAGTGGAGGACGAGAGGTGAACACTGAAGCTTTCTTT,CASSGGREVNTEAFF
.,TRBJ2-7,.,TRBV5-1,TGCGCCAGCAGCCCCTCGGGGTCCTCCTACGAGCAGTACTTC,CASSPSGSSYEQYF
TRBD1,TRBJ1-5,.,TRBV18,TGTGCCAGCTCACCGGACAGGGGTTTGCTAAGGCCCCAGCATTTT,CASSPDRGLLRPQHF
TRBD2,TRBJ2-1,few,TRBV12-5,TGTGCTAGTGCCCCCGGACTAGCAACCTACAATGAGCAGTTCTTC,CASAPGLATYNEQFF
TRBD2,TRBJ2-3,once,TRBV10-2,TGCGCCAGCAGTGATACTAGCGTCACAGATACGCAGTATTTT,CASSDTSVTDTQYF
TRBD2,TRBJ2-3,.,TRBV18,TGTGCCAGCTCACCACTAGATAGCGGGGGGTCCCGCACAGATACGCAGTATTTT,CASSPLDSGGSRTDTQYF
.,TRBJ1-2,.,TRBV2,TGTGCCAGCAGTGTAGCCAGCTATGGCTACACCTTC,CASSVASYGYTF
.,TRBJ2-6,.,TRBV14,TGTGCCAGCAGCCTCCCACAGGGCCCTTTTTCTGGGGCCAACGTCCTGACTTTC,CASSLPQGPFSGANVLTF
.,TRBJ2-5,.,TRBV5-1,TGCGCCAGCAGCTTGGCCGGGAAAAAACAAGAGACCCAGTACTTC,CASSLAGKKQETQYF
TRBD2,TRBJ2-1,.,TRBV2,TGTGCCAGCAGTGAATTTCTAGCGGGAGGGAGTGAGCAGTTCTTC,CASSEFLAGGSEQFF
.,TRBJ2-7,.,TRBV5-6,TGTGCCAGCAGCTTACGTCCACACCACGAGCAGTACTTC,CASSLRPHHEQYF
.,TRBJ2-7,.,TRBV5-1,TGCGCCAGCAGCTTATACAGCTCCTACGAGCAGTACTTC,CASSLYSSYEQYF
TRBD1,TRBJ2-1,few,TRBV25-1,TGTGCCAGCAGGGACAGGTCCTACAATGAGCAGTTCTTC,CASRDRSYNEQFF
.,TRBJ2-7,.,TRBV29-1,TGCAGCGTTGAAGGGGGCAGGCACTACGAGCAGTACTTC,CSVEGGRHYEQYF
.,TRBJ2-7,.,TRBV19,TGTGCCAGTAGTAGCACAGGGAACTCCTACGAGCAGTACTTC,CASSSTGNSYEQYF
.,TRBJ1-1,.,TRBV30,TGTGCCTGTAAAAAGGCAGAACTAATAGTGAACACTGAAGCTTTCTTT,CACKKAELIVNTEAFF
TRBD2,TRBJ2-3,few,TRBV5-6,TGTGCCAGCAGCTTCGCGGGGCGGGGGGGCACAGATACGCAGTATTTT,CASSFAGRGGTDTQYF
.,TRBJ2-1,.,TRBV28,TGTGCCAGCAGCCCAGACAGCCGGCCCAATGAGCAGTTCTTC,CASSPDSRPNEQFF
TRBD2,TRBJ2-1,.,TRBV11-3,TGTGCCAGCAGCTTAGGAGGGAGGGATGAGCAGTTCTTC,CASSLGGRDEQFF
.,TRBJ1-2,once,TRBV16,TGTGCCAGCAGCCAATATGCTAGCCTTTTGGGATTATATGGCTACACCTTC,CASSQYASLLGLYGYTF
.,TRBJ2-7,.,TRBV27,TGTGCCAGCAGTAACCCCCCGAAGGGGTACTCCGAGCAGTACTTC,CASSNPPKGYSEQYF
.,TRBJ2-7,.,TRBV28,TGTGCCAGCGGACACCCCCCCCGAGACTACGAGCAGTACTTC,CASGHPPRDYEQYF
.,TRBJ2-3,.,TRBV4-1,TGCGCCAGCAGCGTCGAGAGCCGTGATACGCAGTATTTT,CASSVESRDTQYF
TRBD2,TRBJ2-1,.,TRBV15,TGTGCCACCAGCAGAGATACTGGCCTAGCGGCTTACAATGAGCAGTTCTTC,CATSRDTGLAAYNEQFF
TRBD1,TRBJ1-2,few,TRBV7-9,TGTGCCAGCAGCTTGGCCGGACAGGTCCCTGGCTACACCTTC,CASSLAGQVPGYTF
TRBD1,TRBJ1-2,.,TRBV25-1,TGTGCCAGCAGTGAAGGTCAGGGGGCCGGCTATGGCTACACCTTC,CASSEGQGAGYGYTF
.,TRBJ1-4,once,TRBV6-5,TGTGCCAGCAGTAAGAGGAGGACTAATGAAAAACTGTTTTTT,CASSKRRTNEKLFF